The clone carrying this TCR beta chain occurred once. The sample is drawn from a study of blood T cell repertoires in COVID-19. Study overall: Samples representing acute and convalescent COVID-19 were sourced from the United States, Italy and Spain.

This study enrolled people aged roughly 18 to 89 from under 25 US geographic areas. Cohort placement rested on clinical history that participants reported themselves. Those designated as exposed participants met a COVID-19 case within 2 weeks before study entry. Sequencing was performed with immunoSEQ multiplex PCR; in TCRdb, only in-frame clones are kept and a portion is missing. The sample contains approximately 380,000 clones, 80% to 95% of which appear only once. This receptor was identified in a woman aged 35 to 49 who had been exposed to COVID-19. Sequenced material: PBMCs or T cells enriched from blood (not recorded which).

The CDR3 here is CASSYSGGATMYEQYF. CDR3 DNA sequence: TGTGCCAGCAGTTACTCTGGAGGGGCCACTATGTACGAGCAGTACTTC. This chain connects TRBV6-2 or TRBV6-3 to TRBJ2-7, with a possible D match to TRBD2 (6 bases). With 0 bases removed from V and 4 bases from J, the gap between germline ends came to 16 bases. CDR1 and CDR2 (germline): MNHEY, SVGEGT. This CDR3 has 16 residues.